This TCR beta chain was documented in a study of CD4 T cell repertoires in COVID-19 (dated by TCRdb to the early 2020s). Regarding the research as a whole: To analyze cross-reactivity, the CFSE-low cells were expanded with IL-2 for around eleven days and then labeled again and restimulated with spike proteins from other coronaviruses. The study characterized naturally processed CD4+ T cell responses to SARS-CoV-2 spike and nucleoprotein in COVID-19-recovered individuals, using TCR Vbeta sequencing to assess clonal composition. In three recovered individuals, the TCR Vbeta repertoire of SARS-CoV-2-reactive T cells was analyzed at the subset level.

Note on this clone: Its binding antigen is unknown. The input lacks base qualities; no much larger clone sits a single base away.

The CDR3 starts with the cysteine, ends with the phenylalanine, and has 17 residues. Just the 51-base CDR3 DNA is kept, in frame starting at base 1. Relative to germline, V is 3 bases shorter and J is 0 bases shorter, with 16 bases between their ends. Looking up the germline V gene (reference sequence) yields CDR1 SGHNT and CDR2 YYREEE. This specimen's time point label, per the study, means: sample from a COVID-19-recovered individual after infection. The donors were patients who had recovered from mild-to-severe COVID-19. Uncultured memory T cell samples were sequenced directly after ex vivo isolation. From peripheral blood mononuclear cells, the researchers isolated CD4+ total memory, central memory, effector memory and circulating T follicular helper cells. General conclusions and limits of the study: Two or all three memory subsets shared several of the most expanded SARS-CoV-2-reactive clonotypes, which suggests intraclonal diversification. Between roughly 7 and 25% of SARS-CoV-2 clonotypes were also detected in SARS-CoV and/or HKU1 spike-stimulated secondary cultures, consistent with cross-reactivity.

The library was generated by the immunoSEQ multiplex PCR assay. For the original study's pipeline: To quantify how much the repertoires of different subsets overlapped, the Chao-Jaccard similarity index was used along with counts of shared clonotypes. Drawn from immuneACCESS, this table holds only the in-frame rearrangements with V and J called that TCRdb kept. Clones are partly lost; checked studies trace under half to an unresolved V gene and leave the rest unexplained. That table gives V, J and clone size, and the DNA gave D and trimming. The sample includes about 75,000 clones, with approximately 83% observed a single time. Approximately 0.6% of the sample lies in the top ten.

The chain uses TRBV5-4 and TRBJ2-4; the D gene cannot be named for sure. This receptor was obtained from a human donor who had COVID-19. Sequenced here: CD4+ T cells from peripheral blood, sampled after recovery from COVID-19. The DNA reads TGTGCCAGCAGCTACGTAAACACAGCTATAGCCAAAAACATTCAGTACTTC. Its translation is CASSYVNTAIAKNIQYF.